Below are 20 T cell receptor beta chains sequenced from a single sample in a study of blood T cell repertoires in COVID-19. Assay used: immunoSEQ multiplex PCR; TCRdb lists only in-frame clones, some missing. The data show over 80,000 clones, about 80% seen once. Sequencing was performed on peripheral blood. The receptors stem from a woman aged 50 to 60 with acute or convalescent COVID-19.

In its sample, this clone was seen once. The genes are TRBV10-3 and TRBJ1-5; TRBD1 matches 8 bases. V trimming: 6 bases; J trimming: 4 bases; junction bases outside the gene matches: 5. The CDR3 is 14 amino acids. In germline, CDR1 is ENHRY, CDR2 SYGVKD. CDR3 region: CAISPGQGNQPQHF. The CDR3 bases are TGTGCCATCAGCCCAGGACAGGGAAATCAGCCCCAGCATTTT.

The chain combines TRBV28 with TRBJ2-7; 9 positions match TRBD1. The CDR3 totals 13 residues. V gave up 4 bases and J gave up 4 bases; unmatched junction bases: 2. Germline assignment: CDR1 MDHEN and CDR2 SYDVKM. The CDR3 coding sequence is TGTGCCAGCAGTTGGGGACAGGGATACGAGCAGTACTTC. Translated, it gives CASSWGQGYEQYF.

This sequence joins TRBV7-2 and TRBJ2-3; no reliable D call. The length of the CDR3 is 13 residues. The germline V gene encodes CDR1 SGHTA and CDR2 FQGNSA. The V end lost 3 bases, the J end lost 1 base, and 5 bases lay between the germline ends. CDR3 DNA sequence: TGTGCCAGCAGCTTGCAGGGCACAGATACGCAGTATTTT. Its translation is CASSLQGTDTQYF.

V gene TRBV12-3 or TRBV12-4 combines with J gene TRBJ1-2; 7 nucleotides line up with TRBD1. CDR3 length: 13 residues. The junction had 5 bases not matched to a gene; V was cut back by 6 bases and J by 4 bases. CDR3 loop: CASRTSGGYGYTF. Written as DNA, the CDR3 is TGTGCCAGCAGAACCTCAGGGGGCTATGGCTACACCTTC.

The chain has TRBV11-1 and TRBJ2-6; D is perhaps TRBD1 (5 bases). The ends were cut back, 1 base at V and 3 bases at J, with 10 bases in the middle. CDR1 SGHAT and CDR2 FQDESV come from the germline V gene (reference sequence). The CDR3 has 16 residues. The CDR3 region has the DNA TGTGCCAGCAGCTTAGTGCCAGGGCTTGGGGCCAACGTCCTGACTTTC. Translating it yields CASSLVPGLGANVLTF. Together with reference TRBV11-1 and TRBJ2-6, the CDR3 gives the full variable domain: EAEVAQSPRYKITEKSQAVAFWCDPISGHATLYWYRQILGQGPELLVQFQDESVVDDSQLPKDRFSAERLKGVDSTLKIQPAELGDSAMYLCASSLVPGLGANVLTFGAGSRLTVL.

The J gene is TRBJ2-1, the V gene TRBV5-1; tentatively, D is TRBD2 (7 bases). Trimming pared 0 bases from V and 3 bases from J, leaving 13 bases between. This CDR3 is built from 16 residues. Per germline, CDR1 SGHRS and CDR2 YFSETQ. The CDR3 loop is CASSLDGGAIYNEQFF. The DNA for the CDR3 is TGCGCCAGCAGCTTGGATGGGGGGGCCATCTACAATGAGCAGTTCTTC.

This clone was recorded only once. This chain joins TRBV28 and TRBJ1-6; D may be TRBD1 (5 bases). The CDR3 covers 16 residues. V lost 3 bases and J 6 bases, leaving 15 bases between the germline ends. Germline assignment: CDR1 MDHEN and CDR2 SYDVKM. The CDR3 region has the DNA TGTGCCAGCAGTTTGCCCTGGCAGGGTGGTAATTCACCCCTCCACTTT. This sequence encodes CASSLPWQGGNSPLHF.

The V gene is TRBV18, the J gene TRBJ2-5, with TRBD1 matching over 7 bases. The CDR3 covers 17 residues. Unmatched junction bases numbered 14, after V lost 6 bases and J lost 1 base. Germline V lookup: CDR1 KGHSH, CDR2 LQKENI. CDR3 nucleotide sequence: TGTGCCAGCTCCTCGAGGGGCGGACAGGCCGGCCAAGAGACCCAGTACTTC. Translation gives CASSSRGGQAGQETQYF.

The chain combines TRBV14 with TRBJ1-3; D is unclear. V dropped 2 bases and J dropped 4 bases, with 15 bases sitting between them. Germline CDR1 and CDR2: SGHDN and FVKESK. The CDR3 spans 16 residues. CDR3 in DNA: TGTGCCAGCAGCCAAAGCAGAGGGTCTGCCGGAAACACCATATATTTT. This encodes CASSQSRGSAGNTIYF. Supplemented by reference TRBV14 and TRBJ1-3, the full variable domain reads EAGVTQFPSHSVIEKGQTVTLRCDPISGHDNLYWYRRVMGKEIKFLLHFVKESKQDESGMPNNRFLAERTGGTYSTLKVQPAELEDSGVYFCASSQSRGSAGNTIYFGEGSWLTVV.

This chain connects TRBV19 to TRBJ1-2; D is perhaps TRBD1 (6 bases). The CDR3 extends over 11 amino acids. V was shortened by 10 bases and J by 6 bases, with 12 bases between the two germline ends. Germline V gene sequence: CDR1 LNHDA, CDR2 SQIVND (reference sequence). The CDR3 sequence is CATFGQHGYTF. CDR3 sequence (DNA): TGTGCCACCTTTGGACAGCATGGCTACACCTTC.

The chain couples TRBV3-1 (or the pseudogene TRBV3-2) to TRBJ2-3, with D perhaps TRBD2 (5 bases). Per the germline V gene, CDR1 is LGHDT and CDR2 is YNNKEL (reference sequence). This CDR3 comprises 14 residues. V gave up 7 bases and J gave up 1 base, with 12 bases separating them. The CDR3 here is CASKMDSGTDTQYF. CDR3 nucleotides: TGTGCCAGCAAGATGGACTCTGGCACAGATACGCAGTATTTT.

The chain couples TRBV5-6 to TRBJ2-6; D unresolved. CDR1 and CDR2 (germline): SGHDT, YYEEEE. Trimming removed 0 bases at V and 0 bases at J, with 10 bases between. CDR3 length equals 17 residues. The CDR3 region is CASSLETLTSGANVLTF. CDR3 DNA sequence: TGTGCCAGCAGCTTGGAGACACTGACCTCTGGGGCCAACGTCCTGACTTTC.

The chain employs TRBV7-9 and TRBJ2-3; D possibly corresponds to TRBD2 (6 bases). This CDR3 has 14 residues. V lost 5 bases, J lost 4 bases, and 13 bases lay in between. From germline, CDR1 is SEHNR and CDR2 FQNEAQ (reference sequence). In DNA form, the CDR3 reads TGTGCCAGCAGCCCGAGTTCGGGGGCAGATACGCAGTATTTT. Translation gives CASSPSSGADTQYF.

This rearrangement joins TRBV7-9 to TRBJ2-3; TRBD1 matches 9 bases. Losses at the gene ends were 5 bases for V and 11 bases for J; bases not matched to a gene: 14. The CDR3 loop spans 15 amino acids. Germline loops: CDR1 SEHNR, CDR2 FQNEAQ (reference sequence). CDR3 in DNA: TGTGCCAGCAGCCCAACAGGGGGCCTAGCGGATTGGCAGTATTTT. It codes for CASSPTGGLADWQYF. Together with reference TRBV7-9 and TRBJ2-3, the CDR3 gives the full variable domain: DTGVSQNPRHKITKRGQNVTFRCDPISEHNRLYWYRQTLGQGPEFLTYFQNEAQLEKSRLLSDRFSAERPKGSFSTLEIQRTEQGDSAMYLCASSPTGGLADWQYFGPGTRLTVL.

The gene calls are TRBV11-2 and TRBJ2-1; possibly TRBD1 for D (5 bases). V lost 0 bases and J 8 bases, leaving 11 bases between the germline ends. Germline loops: CDR1 SGHAT, CDR2 FQNNGV. This CDR3 contains 14 residues. The CDR3 sequence is CASSLEYSRDEQFF. CDR3 DNA sequence: TGTGCCAGCAGCTTAGAATACTCCAGGGATGAGCAGTTCTTC. The full variable domain, rest sourced from reference TRBV11-2 and TRBJ2-1, is EAGVAQSPRYKIIEKRQSVAFWCNPISGHATLYWYQQILGQGPKLLIQFQNNGVVDDSQLPKDRFSAERLKGVDSTLKIQPAKLEDSAVYLCASSLEYSRDEQFFGPGTRLTVL.

This chain links TRBV6-2 or TRBV6-3 with TRBJ1-2; 8 nucleotides line up with TRBD1. J was trimmed by 6 bases and V by 5 bases; bases with no gene match: 5. Germline values: CDR1 MNHEY, CDR2 SVGEGT. The CDR3 sequence is 13 residues long. CDR3 region: CASSPRGLNGYTF. The CDR3 bases are TGTGCCAGCAGTCCCAGGGGGCTGAATGGCTACACCTTC.

V is TRBV27 and J is TRBJ1-2; maybe TRBD1 (5 bases). The CDR3 is 13 residues long. V was trimmed by 8 bases and J by 7 bases, leaving 17 bases between them. Looked up from germline, CDR1 is MNHEY and CDR2 is SMNVEV (reference sequence). The CDR3 nucleotides read TGTGCCAGCTCAACTTGGTTGGGGGGTGGCTACACCTTC. Translating it yields CASSTWLGGGYTF.

V gene TRBV5-1 combines with J gene TRBJ1-1; the D is unclear. The V gene lost 5 bases and the J gene lost 2 bases, with 10 bases spanning the gap. The CDR3 is made up of 13 amino acids. The germline gives CDR1 SGHRS, CDR2 YFSETQ. For the CDR3, the DNA is TGCGCCAGCAGGGTGGCAGTAAACACTGAAGCTTTCTTT. It specifies CASRVAVNTEAFF.

The chain uses TRBV25-1 and TRBJ2-2, with D perhaps TRBD1 (5 bases). There are 15 residues in the CDR3. Germline V gene lookup returns CDR1 MGHDK and CDR2 SYGVNS. V was shortened by 2 bases and J by 5 bases, with 12 bases between the two germline ends. The CDR3 reads CASSEISQGTGELFF. CDR3 DNA sequence: TGTGCCAGCAGTGAAATCTCCCAGGGAACCGGGGAGCTGTTTTTT.

This chain uses TRBV30 with TRBJ2-3; unclear D gene. Between the trimmed V and J ends, which lost 2 bases and 1 base, there was a span of 7 bases. Germline CDR1 GTSNPN, CDR2 SVGIG (reference sequence). The CDR3 spans 13 residues. In nucleotides, the CDR3 is TGTGCCTGGAGTTACCAGGGCACAGATACGCAGTATTTT. This sequence encodes CAWSYQGTDTQYF.